This TCR beta chain was captured in a study of cytomegalovirus exposure and HLA in healthy donors. As concerns this clone: Its antigen is as yet unknown.

Study findings and constraints: In an earlier analysis, in about 530 donors, most V segments appeared productive either ~90% or ~30% of the time. Cytomegalovirus association was listed for 164 TCR beta chains. Based on reports, TCR beta sequences accurately predicted HLA-A and HLA-B alleles for most subjects.

The PCR was carried out with 60 Vbeta primers and 13 Jbeta primers. Generated by immunoSEQ multiplex PCR, the TCRdb table keeps only in-frame clones and is missing some. The table has fewer than 35,000 clones, around 87% seen once. Germline values: CDR1 SGHAT, CDR2 FQNNGV. The CDR3 consists of 17 residues. V was pared by 5 bases and J by 0 bases, with 14 bases between. The chain links TRBV11-2 to TRBJ2-6; the D gene is possibly TRBD1 (6 bases). The origin of this receptor is a boy aged 5-17 years in good health and CMV-seronegative. Material: PBMCs. The CDR3 coding sequence is TGTGCCAGCAGCCTCCGACAGGCCTACTCTGGGGCCAACGTCCTGACTTTC. Its translation is CASSLRQAYSGANVLTF.